The 7 T cell receptor beta chains reported below all come from one sample, sequenced in a study of T cells in tuberculosis. Cells were sorted from thawed PBMC rested overnight and stained with GMM-loaded CD1B tetramer, viability dye and anti-CD3. The lipid loaded on the CD1B tetramers was C32 glucose monomycolate from Rhodococcus equi. Assay used: immunoSEQ multiplex PCR; TCRdb lists only in-frame clones, some missing. The sample shows around 50,000 clones, over 75% of them seen only once. The sequenced sample consisted of CD1b-GMM tetramer-negative cells sorted from PBMCs. Receptors originate from an adult woman with latent tuberculosis.

This clone was seen only once. The chain uses TRBV19 and TRBJ2-1; 9 positions agree with TRBD2. The CDR3 runs to 17 residues. Germline loops: CDR1 LNHDA, CDR2 SQIVND (reference sequence). Germline trimming cut 3 bases from V and 8 bases from J; bases unmatched to any gene: 14. The CDR3 DNA follows: TGTGCCAGTAGTATCGGGGTGGAGGGCGGGGGGGCCCATGAGCAGTTCTTC. As protein: CASSIGVEGGGAHEQFF.

The J gene is TRBJ2-7, the V gene TRBV27, with TRBD2 matching over 7 bases. CDR1 MNHEY and CDR2 SMNVEV come from the germline V gene (reference sequence). Germline trimming cut 3 bases from V and 2 bases from J; bases unmatched to any gene: 7. The CDR3 has 15 amino acids. The CDR3, as DNA: TGTGCCAGCAGTTTCTGGGCTAGCGGAGCCTACGAGCAGTACTTC. Encoded protein: CASSFWASGAYEQYF.

The CDR3 region is CASSSTGMRDGYTF. The DNA of the CDR3 is TGCGCCAGCAGCTCGACAGGGATGCGGGATGGCTACACCTTC. The chain employs TRBV5-1 and TRBJ1-2, with 7 nucleotides matching TRBD1. J gave up 6 bases and V 3 bases, and 8 bases lay outside the gene matches. CDR3 length: 14 amino acids. Per the germline V gene, CDR1 is SGHRS and CDR2 is YFSETQ.

The rearrangement joins TRBV18 to TRBJ2-1; D not resolved. Deletions cut 2 bases from V and 7 bases from J, with 9 bases between. The CDR3 sequence is 13 residues long. Looked up from germline, CDR1 is KGHSH and CDR2 is LQKENI. The DNA of the CDR3 is TGTGCCAGCTCACCATTCACAGATAATGAGCAGTTCTTC. This gives the protein CASSPFTDNEQFF.

The chain is built from TRBV19 and TRBJ1-5; TRBD1 might be the D (6 bases). The germline V and J ends were trimmed by 7 bases and 7 bases, with 17 bases remaining between them. The CDR3 spans 14 residues. The V gene's germline CDR1 is LNHDA and CDR2 SQIVND (reference sequence). The CDR3 loop is CASTQGSLGQPQHF. The CDR3 DNA reads TGTGCCAGTACTCAGGGGAGCCTAGGCCAGCCCCAGCATTTT.

V gene TRBV5-1 combines with J gene TRBJ2-7, with a tentative D call TRBD2 (6 bases). Germline V gives CDR1 SGHRS, CDR2 YFSETQ. V was trimmed by 4 bases and J by 7 bases, leaving 24 bases between them. The CDR3 totals 16 residues. The CDR3 spells CASSLSVRSEGREQYF. DNA of the CDR3: TGCGCCAGCAGCCTATCTGTCAGATCGGAGGGCCGTGAGCAGTACTTC.

This chain connects TRBV6-1 to TRBJ2-7, with TRBD1 matching 7 bases. Unmatched junction bases numbered 4, after V lost 8 bases and J lost 3 bases. The germline CDR1 and CDR2 sequences are MNHNS and SASEGT. CDR3 length: 12 amino acids. The CDR3 region has the DNA TGTGCCAGCCGGGACAGCTACTACGAGCAGTACTTC. Translating it yields CASRDSYYEQYF.